The rows below give T cell receptor beta chains drawn from one sample of a study of shared clonotypes between healthy human individuals. Method: immunoSEQ multiplex PCR; TCRdb's copy keeps in-frame clones and lacks some. The data contain about 960,000 clones, over 60% of them singletons. Sequenced input: memory CD4+ T cells sorted from blood. The origin of the receptors is a man aged 18 to 30 in good health. The CDR3 runs from the conserved cysteine through the conserved F or W. A D gene is named only where the DNA matches it firmly. Only some rows state a clone size, as once, few, many or a class for expanded clones.

D: NA
J: TRBJ2-7
V: TRBV28
size: once
CDR3: CASSWVSGAANEQYF
DNA: TGTGCCAGCAGCTGGGTTTCAGGGGCGGCAAACGAGCAGTACTTC

D: TRBD2
J: TRBJ2-7
V: TRBV5-1
size: NA
CDR3: CASSLERGEQYF
DNA: TGCGCCAGCAGTTTGGAGCGGGGGGAGCAGTACTTC

D: TRBD2
J: TRBJ2-3
V: TRBV2
size: once
CDR3: CASKGSGASTDTQYF
DNA: TGTGCCAGCAAGGGTAGCGGGGCTAGCACAGATACGCAGTATTTT

D: NA
J: TRBJ2-7
V: TRBV13
size: NA
CDR3: CASSPSGRSYEQYF
DNA: TGTGCCAGCAGCCCAAGCGGACGGTCCTACGAGCAGTACTTC

D: TRBD1
J: TRBJ1-4
V: TRBV19
size: NA
CDR3: CASRKQGTSEKLFF
DNA: TGTGCCAGTAGAAAACAGGGGACAAGTGAAAAACTGTTTTTT

D: TRBD1
J: TRBJ1-5
V: TRBV6-1
size: NA
CDR3: CASRDRANQPQHF
DNA: TGTGCCAGCAGGGACAGGGCCAATCAGCCCCAGCATTTT

D: NA
J: TRBJ2-7
V: TRBV18
size: NA
CDR3: CASSRATTYEQYF
DNA: TGTGCCAGCTCACGGGCTACCACCTACGAGCAGTACTTC

D: NA
J: TRBJ1-5
V: TRBV30
size: NA
CDR3: CAWSEGWYSNQPQHF
DNA: TGTGCCTGGAGTGAGGGCTGGTACAGCAATCAGCCCCAGCATTTT

D: NA
J: TRBJ1-2
V: TRBV29-1
size: NA
CDR3: CSVEVRDPYGYTF
DNA: TGCAGCGTTGAAGTGAGGGATCCCTATGGCTACACCTTC

D: NA
J: TRBJ2-1
V: TRBV5-6
size: NA
CDR3: CASTLGLSYNEQFF
DNA: TGTGCCAGCACCCTAGGCCTGTCCTACAATGAGCAGTTCTTC

D: TRBD2
J: TRBJ2-1
V: TRBV5-4
size: NA
CDR3: CASSLDRLAGNEQFF
DNA: TGTGCCAGCAGCTTGGACCGGCTAGCGGGCAATGAGCAGTTCTTC

D: TRBD1
J: TRBJ2-5
V: TRBV7-9
size: NA
CDR3: CASSLGQGALETQYF
DNA: TGTGCCAGCAGCCTCGGACAGGGGGCGTTGGAGACCCAGTACTTC

D: TRBD2
J: TRBJ2-7
V: TRBV7-8
size: NA
CDR3: CASRKRGQQVEQYF
DNA: TGTGCCAGCAGAAAGCGGGGGCAACAGGTCGAGCAGTACTTC

D: NA
J: TRBJ1-6
V: TRBV5-4
size: once
CDR3: CASSLGSGSSYNSPLHF
DNA: TGTGCCAGCAGCCTTGGTTCAGGGAGCTCCTATAATTCACCCCTCCACTTT

D: TRBD1
J: TRBJ1-2
V: TRBV5-6
size: NA
CDR3: CASSQGTGYGYGYTF
DNA: TGTGCCAGCAGCCAGGGGACAGGGTATGGCTATGGCTACACCTTC

D: NA
J: TRBJ1-3
V: TRBV30
size: many
CDR3: CAWTGPGNTIYF
DNA: TGTGCCTGGACAGGGCCTGGAAACACCATATATTTT

D: NA
J: TRBJ1-2
V: TRBV4-2
size: NA
CDR3: CASSQVGGQPNYGYTF
DNA: TGTGCCAGCAGCCAAGTGGGCGGACAGCCGAACTATGGCTACACCTTC

D: NA
J: TRBJ1-5
V: TRBV30
size: NA
CDR3: CAWSVGGTSNQPQHF
DNA: TGTGCCTGGAGTGTAGGGGGGACCTCCAATCAGCCCCAGCATTTT

D: TRBD1
J: TRBJ1-1
V: TRBV29-1
size: NA
CDR3: CSVLEPGTGPAEAFF
DNA: TGCAGCGTCCTGGAGCCCGGGACAGGCCCCGCTGAAGCTTTCTTT

D: NA
J: TRBJ1-1
V: TRBV20-1
size: NA
CDR3: CSANRENEAFF
DNA: TGCAGTGCTAACAGGGAGAATGAAGCTTTCTTT

D: NA
J: TRBJ2-2
V: TRBV15
size: once
CDR3: CATSRDDRRVTFTGELFF
DNA: TGTGCCACCAGCAGAGATGATCGGAGGGTTACATTCACCGGGGAGCTGTTTTTT

D: TRBD2
J: TRBJ2-3
V: TRBV4-2
size: NA
CDR3: CASSLDLAGVTDTQYF
DNA: TGTGCCAGCAGCCTAGACCTAGCGGGGGTCACAGATACGCAGTATTTT

D: TRBD2
J: TRBJ2-5
V: TRBV28
size: few
CDR3: CASSLPLAGGGVQYF
DNA: TGTGCCAGCAGTTTACCGCTAGCGGGGGGCGGGGTCCAGTACTTC

D: NA
J: TRBJ1-1
V: TRBV18
size: NA
CDR3: CASSAQGTNTEAFF
DNA: TGTGCCAGCTCAGCACAGGGTACGAACACTGAAGCTTTCTTT

D: NA
J: TRBJ2-7
V: TRBV13
size: few
CDR3: CASSLGEHSRYEQYF
DNA: TGTGCCAGCAGCTTAGGGGAGCATAGCAGGTACGAGCAGTACTTC

D: NA
J: TRBJ2-7
V: TRBV6-1
size: NA
CDR3: CASSGGPNSYEQYF
DNA: TGTGCCAGCAGTGGAGGGCCCAACTCCTACGAGCAGTACTTC

D: NA
J: TRBJ2-7
V: TRBV10-3
size: NA
CDR3: CAISGQAYEQYF
DNA: TGTGCCATCAGTGGACAGGCATACGAGCAGTACTTC

D: TRBD2
J: TRBJ2-7
V: TRBV19
size: NA
CDR3: CASSIGGSVYEQYF
DNA: TGTGCCAGTAGTATAGGCGGGAGTGTCTACGAGCAGTACTTC

D: NA
J: TRBJ1-2
V: TRBV7-9
size: few
CDR3: CASSLDLAGNSGYTF
DNA: TGTGCCAGCAGCTTAGACTTGGCAGGGAACAGTGGCTACACCTTC

D: NA
J: TRBJ2-7
V: TRBV6-1
size: once
CDR3: CASMAFYYEQYF
DNA: TGTGCCAGCATGGCTTTTTACTACGAGCAGTACTTC

D: NA
J: TRBJ2-3
V: TRBV15
size: NA
CDR3: CATSRDYGVADTQYF
DNA: TGTGCCACCAGCAGAGATTACGGGGTCGCAGATACGCAGTATTTT

D: TRBD1
J: TRBJ1-6
V: TRBV28
size: few
CDR3: CASSPGQGSSPLHF
DNA: TGTGCCAGCAGCCCCGGACAGGGGTCATCACCCCTCCACTTT

D: TRBD2
J: TRBJ2-5
V: TRBV11-3
size: NA
CDR3: CASSLKRWASGKETQYF
DNA: TGTGCCAGCAGCTTAAAACGATGGGCTAGCGGGAAAGAGACCCAGTACTTC

D: TRBD1
J: TRBJ2-7
V: TRBV7-2
size: NA
CDR3: CASSSRGETGGGEQYF
DNA: TGTGCCAGCAGCTCCCGGGGGGAGACAGGGGGCGGCGAGCAGTACTTC

D: NA
J: TRBJ2-7
V: TRBV19
size: NA
CDR3: CASSIRDGDYEQYF
DNA: TGTGCCAGTAGTATTAGGGACGGAGACTACGAGCAGTACTTC

D: TRBD1
J: TRBJ2-5
V: TRBV5-1
size: NA
CDR3: CASTMTGGQETQYF
DNA: TGCGCCAGCACTATGACAGGGGGTCAAGAGACCCAGTACTTC

D: TRBD1
J: TRBJ1-4
V: TRBV6-5
size: few
CDR3: CASSPGQGVNEKLFF
DNA: TGTGCCAGCAGTCCGGGACAGGGGGTTAATGAAAAACTGTTTTTT

D: TRBD1
J: TRBJ2-2
V: TRBV7-2
size: NA
CDR3: CASSPRQGGTGELFF
DNA: TGTGCCAGCAGCCCGCGACAGGGGGGAACCGGGGAGCTGTTTTTT

D: NA
J: TRBJ1-2
V: TRBV30
size: few
CDR3: CAWSVSGQANYGYTF
DNA: TGTGCCTGGAGCGTTAGTGGGCAAGCTAACTATGGCTACACCTTC

D: TRBD2
J: TRBJ2-2
V: TRBV13
size: NA
CDR3: CASSPGLAGATGELFF
DNA: TGTGCCAGCAGCCCGGGACTAGCGGGAGCTACCGGGGAGCTGTTTTTT

D: TRBD1
J: TRBJ1-2
V: TRBV7-2
size: NA
CDR3: CASSQHRTGTYTF
DNA: TGTGCCAGCAGCCAACACCGGACAGGGACCTACACCTTC

D: NA
J: TRBJ1-1
V: TRBV19
size: few
CDR3: CASRVLGNTEAFF
DNA: TGTGCCAGTAGAGTCCTGGGGAACACTGAAGCTTTCTTT

D: NA
J: TRBJ2-1
V: TRBV7-9
size: NA
CDR3: CASSLYSGIEQFF
DNA: TGTGCCAGCAGCTTATACTCCGGAATTGAGCAGTTCTTC

D: NA
J: TRBJ1-2
V: TRBV18
size: NA
CDR3: CASSPESVAAYGYTF
DNA: TGTGCCAGCTCACCGGAATCGGTGGCAGCCTATGGCTACACCTTC

D: NA
J: TRBJ1-2
V: TRBV7-9
size: NA
CDR3: CASSLVGPPYGYTF
DNA: TGTGCCAGCAGCTTGGTCGGGCCACCTTATGGCTACACCTTC

D: NA
J: TRBJ2-1
V: TRBV7-2
size: many
CDR3: CASSLQVSEQFF
DNA: TGTGCCAGCAGCTTACAAGTCTCTGAGCAGTTCTTC

D: NA
J: TRBJ2-1
V: TRBV14
size: NA
CDR3: CASSQGVVGFNEQFF
DNA: TGTGCCAGCAGCCAAGGGGTAGTAGGGTTCAATGAGCAGTTCTTC

D: NA
J: TRBJ1-5
V: TRBV18
size: NA
CDR3: CASSPTITNRHKASNQPQHF
DNA: TGTGCCAGCTCGCCAACCATTACTAACAGGCACAAGGCTAGCAATCAGCCCCAGCATTTT

D: NA
J: TRBJ2-7
V: TRBV7-9
size: NA
CDR3: CASSLAAGRVLLSAEQYF
DNA: TGTGCCAGCAGCTTAGCAGCCGGGCGGGTTTTGCTCTCGGCCGAGCAGTACTTC

D: NA
J: TRBJ2-7
V: TRBV19
size: NA
CDR3: CASSPQGPLEQYF
DNA: TGTGCCAGTAGTCCTCAAGGGCCCCTCGAGCAGTACTTC

D: TRBD2
J: TRBJ2-3
V: TRBV4-1
size: NA
CDR3: CASSQRLAGGTTDTQYF
DNA: TGCGCCAGCAGCCAAAGACTAGCGGGGGGAACCACAGATACGCAGTATTTT

D: NA
J: TRBJ2-5
V: TRBV11-2
size: once
CDR3: CASSSPQGPQETQYF
DNA: TGTGCCAGCAGCTCCCCCCAGGGCCCTCAAGAGACCCAGTACTTC

D: NA
J: TRBJ2-3
V: TRBV5-1
size: NA
CDR3: CASSSYGGTDTQYF
DNA: TGCGCCAGCAGCTCCTACGGGGGCACAGATACGCAGTATTTT

D: NA
J: TRBJ1-1
V: TRBV11-1
size: NA
CDR3: CASSLITEAFF
DNA: TGTGCCAGCAGCTTGATCACTGAAGCTTTCTTT

D: TRBD2
J: TRBJ2-1
V: TRBV10-2
size: NA
CDR3: CASRGLGTIDEQFF
DNA: TGCGCCAGCAGAGGACTAGGGACTATTGATGAGCAGTTCTTC

D: NA
J: TRBJ1-3
V: TRBV6-5
size: NA
CDR3: CASSFRTGNTIYF
DNA: TGTGCCAGCAGCTTCCGTACTGGAAACACCATATATTTT

D: TRBD1
J: TRBJ2-3
V: TRBV29-1
size: many
CDR3: CSVEGDRDTQYF
DNA: TGCAGCGTTGAGGGGGACAGAGATACGCAGTATTTT